What follows describes a single T cell receptor beta chain. Germline CDR1 reads SGHTA; CDR2 reads FQGNSA. The CDR3 contains 13 residues. V shed 6 bases, J shed 6 bases, and the junction held 7 bases outside the gene matches. Both 60 Vbeta primers and 13 Jbeta primers went into the PCR. Here immunoSEQ multiplex PCR was the method, and the copy in TCRdb shows in-frame clones only, minus some. Of under 90,000 clones in the sample, under 80% were seen once. This specimen comes from a study of cytomegalovirus exposure and HLA in healthy donors. The sequence was obtained from a man aged 35-49 years in good health and CMV-seropositive. The source material was PBMCs. V and J are TRBV7-2 and TRBJ1-2, with 7 positions matching TRBD1. The DNA for the CDR3 is TGTGCCAGCAGTGAACAGGGGTTCGATGGCTACACCTTC. This codes for CASSEQGFDGYTF.